The sequence of this TCR beta chain was determined in a study of identical twins' blood T cells (dated by TCRdb to 2013 to 2014). In the study overall: The approximately 12 libraries, six for the alpha chain and six for the beta chain, yielded 50 million or so Illumina reads in total. To assess how genetics influences repertoire formation, the study used next-generation sequencing to compare the TCR alpha and beta chain repertoires of three pairs of monozygous twins.

Taken from cysteine to phenylalanine, the CDR3 has 12 residues. The retained sequence is limited to the CDR3, 36 bases, with the frame set at the first base. As encoded in the germline V gene (reference sequence), CDR1 is LGHDT while CDR2 is YNNKEL. At the junction V is shortened by 0 bases and J by 7 bases, with 6 bases in between. Overall study results and their limits: Because the twins were reared together, environmental influences could not be ruled out as the explanation for twin similarity. How many CDR3 clonotypes two donors shared depended mainly on the product of their cloneset sizes, and the twins did not clearly stray from this trend. Among the most abundant TCRbeta clonotypes, every donor shared more CDR3 sequences with her own twin than with unrelated donors. Independent studies were stated to be required to validate the proposed role of the TCRalpha J segment in MHC recognition during thymic selection. V gene usage, even among non-selected out-of-frame TCRbeta clonotypes, was reported to be markedly more similar within twin pairs than between unrelated donors.

The donors were six healthy women who made up three monozygous twin pairs. All three twin pairs had been reared together and were thought likely to have met the same infectious agents and vaccines. TCR cDNA libraries were prepared from RNA that was isolated from peripheral blood mononuclear cells. Libraries were built with 5' RACE. Sequencing was carried out with an Illumina Genome Analyzer IIx. To prepare the RNA-based TCR cDNA libraries, a previously described protocol was followed, with several modifications. To prevent cross-contamination, sample-specific barcodes were introduced on both ends of each TCR cDNA library during cDNA synthesis and amplification. In the source study's methods: Each individual had between about 85,000 and nearly 500,000 identified clonotypes, and each library contained roughly 2 to 3.6 million CDR3-containing reads. After reads with improper barcode index combinations were thrown out, a cloneset for each library was built using the MiTCR software. While assembling CDR3 clonotypes, MiTCR corrected PCR and sequencing errors and either filtered or rescued low-quality reads. Artificial out-of-frame clonotypes were removed by being mapped to in-frame sequences, with one indel in the CDR3 allowed. Similarity of V and J gene usage between donors was measured as Jensen-Shannon divergence divided by mean entropy. The public reads were quality trimmed at Q25 with fastp and then assembled into clones with MiXCR by TCRdb, keeping productive beta chains. A single entry per CDR3 protein holds the most common genes and DNA from its merged rows. Clone size and V and J calls follow TCRdb, not the original study. Within this sample are a few hundred thousand distinct CDR3 sequences, with roughly 31% of them counted one time only. The leading ten clones occupy more than 5.5% of the sample.

This clonotype showed up just a few times. What this receptor recognizes is not known. Per-base quality was not reported, and no clone a single base away is much larger than it. The material sequenced was PBMCs. The sequence links TRBV3-1 to TRBJ1-2; too little of a D gene remains to name it. The origin of this receptor is a woman aged 18-49 years in good health. The sequence in DNA is TGTGCCAGCAGCCAAGAACTGGGTGGCTACACCTTC. Its protein product is CASSQELGGYTF.